The rows below give T cell receptor beta chains drawn from one sample of a study of low-dose radiotherapy and immunotherapy resistance in tumors. TCRdb ran MiXCR on the reads and lists one entry per CDR3 protein. The sample lists tens of thousands of distinct CDR3 sequences, 20% occurring once. The sequenced sample was PBMCs, obtained after low-dose radiotherapy plus immunotherapy. The receptors were gathered from a female donor with ovarian cancer. Each CDR3 is given with its conserved first and last residue. Each record gives: J gene, D gene, clone size, V gene, CDR3 DNA, CDR3 protein. The D gene is left open where the match is weak. Rows give clone size only sometimes, using once, few, many, or a class for an expanded clone.

j_call: TRBJ2-1; d_call: NA; clone_size: NA; v_call: TRBV5-4; cdr3_nt: TGTGCCAGCAGGGTACTAGGAGATGAGCAGTTCTTC; cdr3_aa: CASRVLGDEQFF
j_call: TRBJ1-5; d_call: TRBD1; clone_size: many; v_call: TRBV20-1; cdr3_nt: TGCAGTGCTAGCCTGGGACAGGGGGCATTTAGCAATCAGCCCCAGCATTTT; cdr3_aa: CSASLGQGAFSNQPQHF
j_call: TRBJ1-2; d_call: NA; clone_size: many; v_call: TRBV29-1; cdr3_nt: TGCAGCGTTGAACCCCCTGGGAGACCGTATGGCTACACCTTC; cdr3_aa: CSVEPPGRPYGYTF
j_call: TRBJ2-7; d_call: TRBD2; clone_size: NA; v_call: TRBV6-6; cdr3_nt: TGTGCCAACAGTTACATGGCGGGAGAGCCTGGAATCGACGGTGAGCAGTACTTC; cdr3_aa: CANSYMAGEPGIDGEQYF
j_call: TRBJ2-5; d_call: TRBD1; clone_size: many; v_call: TRBV7-6; cdr3_nt: TGTGCCAGCAGCTCGACAGGGTTGGAGACCCAGTACTTC; cdr3_aa: CASSSTGLETQYF
j_call: TRBJ1-2; d_call: TRBD1; clone_size: NA; v_call: TRBV5-6; cdr3_nt: TGTGCCAGCAGTCCGGGACAGGGGTTGATCTATGGCTACACCTTC; cdr3_aa: CASSPGQGLIYGYTF
j_call: TRBJ2-6; d_call: TRBD2; clone_size: many; v_call: TRBV7-2; cdr3_nt: TGTGCCAGCGGATCGTCTAGCGGTAACGCTCTTGGGGCCAACGTCCTGACTTTC; cdr3_aa: CASGSSSGNALGANVLTF
j_call: TRBJ2-1; d_call: NA; clone_size: NA; v_call: TRBV9; cdr3_nt: TGTGCCAGCAGCGAGGAGGACTTTTCCTTGGATGAGCAGTTCTTC; cdr3_aa: CASSEEDFSLDEQFF
j_call: TRBJ1-3; d_call: NA; clone_size: few; v_call: TRBV19; cdr3_nt: TGTGCCAGTAGTATCCCCCCTGGACAGCCCAGGGCTGGAAACACCATATATTTT; cdr3_aa: CASSIPPGQPRAGNTIYF
j_call: TRBJ1-1; d_call: NA; clone_size: many; v_call: TRBV30; cdr3_nt: TGTGCCTGGAGGAGGGCGGGGATCTTCATGAACACTGAAGCTTTCTTT; cdr3_aa: CAWRRAGIFMNTEAFF
j_call: TRBJ2-1; d_call: NA; clone_size: many; v_call: TRBV28; cdr3_nt: TGTGCCAGCAGTCCCCCACGCGGGGCGATCTACAATGAGCAGTTCTTC; cdr3_aa: CASSPPRGAIYNEQFF
j_call: TRBJ2-3; d_call: TRBD2; clone_size: many; v_call: TRBV5-1; cdr3_nt: TGCGCCAGCAGCTTGGATGGCGGGAGTTCAGATACGCAGTATTTT; cdr3_aa: CASSLDGGSSDTQYF
j_call: TRBJ2-2; d_call: TRBD1; clone_size: many; v_call: TRBV25-1; cdr3_nt: TGTGCCAGCACGGACAGGGAGAACACCGGGGAGCTGTTTTTT; cdr3_aa: CASTDRENTGELFF
j_call: TRBJ1-1; d_call: TRBD1; clone_size: many; v_call: TRBV19; cdr3_nt: TGTGCCAGTAGTACGCTCCCGGGACAGGGATCGAACACTGAAGCTTTCTTT; cdr3_aa: CASSTLPGQGSNTEAFF
j_call: TRBJ1-4; d_call: NA; clone_size: many; v_call: TRBV2; cdr3_nt: TGTGCCAGCAGCGAAGCCAGAGCCTCCGGGACGGCTGGAGGATTT; cdr3_aa: CASSEARASGTAGGF
j_call: TRBJ2-3; d_call: NA; clone_size: many; v_call: TRBV20-1; cdr3_nt: TGCAGTGCTAGAGATAGTGGGCAGGGCCCACACACAGATACGCAGTATTTT; cdr3_aa: CSARDSGQGPHTDTQYF
j_call: TRBJ2-7; d_call: NA; clone_size: NA; v_call: TRBV24-1; cdr3_nt: TGTGCCACCAGTACCCAAGGGGCTCGGGAGCAGTACTTC; cdr3_aa: CATSTQGAREQYF
j_call: TRBJ2-7; d_call: NA; clone_size: many; v_call: TRBV4-3; cdr3_nt: TGCGCCAGCAGCCAAAGCATTGGTGGCGGGATCTACGAGCAGTACTTC; cdr3_aa: CASSQSIGGGIYEQYF
j_call: TRBJ2-4; d_call: TRBD2; clone_size: many; v_call: TRBV7-2; cdr3_nt: TGTGCCAGCAGCTTAGTATCCGGGAGGGTCGAAAACATTCAGTACTTC; cdr3_aa: CASSLVSGRVENIQYF
j_call: TRBJ1-1; d_call: NA; clone_size: NA; v_call: TRBV27; cdr3_nt: TGTGCCAGCAGTCTCCGCCCGCGGGTAGGGCCTGAAGCTTTCTTT; cdr3_aa: CASSLRPRVGPEAFF
j_call: TRBJ2-2; d_call: NA; clone_size: many; v_call: TRBV3-1; cdr3_nt: TGTGCCAGCAGCCAACGGACAATCACCGGGGAGCTGTTTTTT; cdr3_aa: CASSQRTITGELFF
j_call: TRBJ2-3; d_call: NA; clone_size: NA; v_call: TRBV6-6; cdr3_nt: TGTGCCAGCAGTTCGGGCCGAACTAGCACTAGCACAGATACGCAGTATTTT; cdr3_aa: CASSSGRTSTSTDTQYF
j_call: TRBJ2-2; d_call: NA; clone_size: NA; v_call: TRBV5-1; cdr3_nt: NA; cdr3_aa: CASSLDRNTGELFFFFFFF
j_call: TRBJ2-6; d_call: NA; clone_size: many; v_call: TRBV7-2; cdr3_nt: TGTGCCAGCAGCTGGGGGGACTCTGGGGCCAACGTCCTGACTTTC; cdr3_aa: CASSWGDSGANVLTF
j_call: TRBJ2-2; d_call: NA; clone_size: NA; v_call: TRBV14; cdr3_nt: TGTGCCAGCAGCCCTCGCTTACTTCATAACACCGGGGAGCTGTTTTTT; cdr3_aa: CASSPRLLHNTGELFF
j_call: TRBJ2-5; d_call: NA; clone_size: many; v_call: TRBV28; cdr3_nt: TGTGCCAGCAGCTCCTCAGGGGACGGGCAAGAGACCCAGTACTTC; cdr3_aa: CASSSSGDGQETQYF
j_call: TRBJ2-1; d_call: NA; clone_size: many; v_call: TRBV2; cdr3_nt: TGTGCCAGCAAATACGGGAGCAACAATGAGCAGTTCTTC; cdr3_aa: CASKYGSNNEQFF
j_call: TRBJ2-1; d_call: TRBD2; clone_size: many; v_call: TRBV20-1; cdr3_nt: TGCAGTGCTAGAGCGGCTAGCGGGATGAATGAGCAGTTCTTC; cdr3_aa: CSARAASGMNEQFF
j_call: TRBJ2-7; d_call: TRBD2; clone_size: NA; v_call: TRBV4-2; cdr3_nt: TGTGCCAGCAGCCAAACGGGACTACGCGCCCACGAGCAGTACTTC; cdr3_aa: CASSQTGLRAHEQYF
j_call: TRBJ2-7; d_call: NA; clone_size: many; v_call: TRBV20-1; cdr3_nt: TGCAGTGCTAGAGAGCTACTGACGGGTTACTACGAGCAGTACTTC; cdr3_aa: CSARELLTGYYEQYF
j_call: TRBJ1-6; d_call: TRBD1; clone_size: NA; v_call: TRBV6-6; cdr3_nt: TGTGCCAGCAGTTACGGGACAGGCCTAGTGTCACCCCTCCACTTT; cdr3_aa: CASSYGTGLVSPLHF
j_call: TRBJ2-7; d_call: NA; clone_size: NA; v_call: TRBV15; cdr3_nt: TGTGCCACCAGCAGAGATCATGGGCGGGCGGAATCCTACGGGCAGTACTTC; cdr3_aa: CATSRDHGRAESYGQYF
j_call: TRBJ2-3; d_call: TRBD2; clone_size: many; v_call: TRBV20-1; cdr3_nt: TGCAGTGCTAGAGGATTTACTAGCGGGGGGCAGCATGGTACGCAGTATTTT; cdr3_aa: CSARGFTSGGQHGTQYF
j_call: TRBJ1-1; d_call: NA; clone_size: few; v_call: TRBV9; cdr3_nt: TGTGCCAGCACTCGGAGCCCGGGTACTGAAGCTTTCTTT; cdr3_aa: CASTRSPGTEAFF
j_call: TRBJ2-1; d_call: TRBD2; clone_size: NA; v_call: TRBV7-6; cdr3_nt: TGTGCTAGCAGCTTAGGGGGGCTAGCGGGCAAGCAGTTCTTC; cdr3_aa: CASSLGGLAGKQFF
j_call: TRBJ2-1; d_call: NA; clone_size: many; v_call: TRBV5-1; cdr3_nt: TGCGCCAGCAGCCCAAGGGGGTTGGCGGGAGCTAACTACAATGAGCAGTTCTTC; cdr3_aa: CASSPRGLAGANYNEQFF
j_call: TRBJ2-1; d_call: TRBD2; clone_size: many; v_call: TRBV5-1; cdr3_nt: TGCGCCAGCACCGGGGGGGGTATCGCAGGAGAGCAGTTCTTC; cdr3_aa: CASTGGGIAGEQFF
j_call: TRBJ2-7; d_call: TRBD2; clone_size: medium-sized; v_call: TRBV6-2/TRBV6-3; cdr3_nt: TGTGCCAGCAGTTACTCGAAAGCTCAACTAGCGGGTGGAAGCTCCTACGAGCAGTACTTC; cdr3_aa: CASSYSKAQLAGGSSYEQYF
j_call: TRBJ2-7; d_call: TRBD2; clone_size: many; v_call: TRBV2; cdr3_nt: TGTGCCAGCAAGCAGACTAGCGGGCTTTCCGAGCAGTACTTC; cdr3_aa: CASKQTSGLSEQYF
j_call: TRBJ2-7; d_call: TRBD1; clone_size: many; v_call: TRBV5-1; cdr3_nt: TGCGCCAGCAGCTTACTCGGGACAGTAACCTACGAGCAGTACTTC; cdr3_aa: CASSLLGTVTYEQYF
j_call: TRBJ2-3; d_call: NA; clone_size: many; v_call: TRBV14; cdr3_nt: TGTGCCAGCAGCCAAAGAGGCAGCACGCAGTATTTT; cdr3_aa: CASSQRGSTQYF
j_call: TRBJ2-1; d_call: TRBD2; clone_size: many; v_call: TRBV20-1; cdr3_nt: TGCAGTGCTAGTCGTCTAGCGGACTACAATGAGCAGTTCTTC; cdr3_aa: CSASRLADYNEQFF
j_call: TRBJ2-1; d_call: NA; clone_size: many; v_call: TRBV21-1; cdr3_nt: TGTGCCAGCAGCAAAAGTCCCCTAGCGGGAGCCGACAATGAGCAGTTCTTC; cdr3_aa: CASSKSPLAGADNEQFF
j_call: TRBJ2-2; d_call: NA; clone_size: many; v_call: TRBV7-3; cdr3_nt: TGTGCCAGCAGCAATAATCGGGTTAACACCGGGGAGCTGTTTTTT; cdr3_aa: CASSNNRVNTGELFF
j_call: TRBJ1-6; d_call: NA; clone_size: many; v_call: TRBV4-3; cdr3_nt: TGCGCCAGCAGCCAAGAATTAGGGGTTAATTCACCCCTCCACTTT; cdr3_aa: CASSQELGVNSPLHF
j_call: TRBJ1-4; d_call: NA; clone_size: NA; v_call: TRBV19; cdr3_nt: TGTGCCAGTAGTATCGGAGGCGTTAATGAAAAACTGTTTTTT; cdr3_aa: CASSIGGVNEKLFF
j_call: TRBJ1-6; d_call: TRBD1; clone_size: NA; v_call: TRBV6-2/TRBV6-3; cdr3_nt: TGTGCCAGCGACCGGGACAGAAGAAATTCACCCCTCCACTTT; cdr3_aa: CASDRDRRNSPLHF
j_call: TRBJ1-5; d_call: NA; clone_size: many; v_call: TRBV24-1; cdr3_nt: TGTGCCACCAGTGATTCCAGGGCATCGGGAAATCAGCCCCAGCATTTT; cdr3_aa: CATSDSRASGNQPQHF
j_call: TRBJ2-3; d_call: NA; clone_size: many; v_call: TRBV19; cdr3_nt: TGTGCCAGTAGTACCTTCGAGGGCCCTAGGACACAGTTGGATACGCAGTATTTT; cdr3_aa: CASSTFEGPRTQLDTQYF
j_call: TRBJ1-4; d_call: TRBD1; clone_size: NA; v_call: TRBV28; cdr3_nt: TGTGCCAGCAGTCCGGGGACAGTTAATGAAAAACTGTTTTTT; cdr3_aa: CASSPGTVNEKLFF
j_call: TRBJ2-2; d_call: TRBD2; clone_size: NA; v_call: TRBV5-1; cdr3_nt: TGCGCCAGCAGCGCGGGACTAGCGGGAGTGTCTTCCGGGGAGCTGTTTTTT; cdr3_aa: CASSAGLAGVSSGELFF
j_call: TRBJ1-1; d_call: NA; clone_size: many; v_call: TRBV3-1; cdr3_nt: TGTGCCAGCAGCCAAGTTGGTGCGAACACTGAAGCTTTCTTT; cdr3_aa: CASSQVGANTEAFF